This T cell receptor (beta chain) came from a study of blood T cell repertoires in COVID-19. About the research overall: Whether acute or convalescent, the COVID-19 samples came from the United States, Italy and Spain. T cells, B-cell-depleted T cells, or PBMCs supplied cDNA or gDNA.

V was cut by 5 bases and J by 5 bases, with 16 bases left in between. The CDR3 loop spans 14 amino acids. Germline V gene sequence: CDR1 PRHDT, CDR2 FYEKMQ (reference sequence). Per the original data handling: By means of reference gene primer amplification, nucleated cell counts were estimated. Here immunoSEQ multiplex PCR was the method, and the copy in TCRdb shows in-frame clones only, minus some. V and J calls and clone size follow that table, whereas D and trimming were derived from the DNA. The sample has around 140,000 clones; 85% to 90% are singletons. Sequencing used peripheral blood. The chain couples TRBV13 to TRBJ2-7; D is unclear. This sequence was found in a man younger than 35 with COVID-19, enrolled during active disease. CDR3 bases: TGTGCCAGCAGCCCCTTAGTGGAGAGCCACGAGCAGTACTTC. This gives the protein CASSPLVESHEQYF.